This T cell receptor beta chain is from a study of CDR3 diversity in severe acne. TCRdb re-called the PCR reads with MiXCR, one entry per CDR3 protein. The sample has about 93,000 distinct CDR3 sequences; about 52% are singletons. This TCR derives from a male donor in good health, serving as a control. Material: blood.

The CDR3 reads CSARGVGSTHEQYF. The CDR3 DNA sequence: TGCAGTGCTAGAGGGGTGGGGAGCACCCACGAGCAGTACTTC. The genes are TRBV20-1 and TRBJ2-7; perhaps TRBD2 as D (5 bases). This CDR3 comprises 14 residues. The germline gives CDR1 DFQATT, CDR2 SNEGSKA (reference sequence). V was pared by 1 base and J by 5 bases, with 15 bases between.